The 16 T cell receptor beta chains presented below share a single source sample, sequenced in a study of blood T cell repertoires in COVID-19. Generated by immunoSEQ multiplex PCR, the TCRdb table keeps only in-frame clones and is missing some. The sample includes under 70,000 clones, around 85% of them seen just once. Sequencing was performed on peripheral blood. Every receptor here comes from a woman aged 80 or over with active or convalescent COVID-19.

The chain carries TRBV9 and TRBJ2-7, with 8 bases lining up with TRBD1. The CDR3 has 15 amino acids. Germline V gene lookup returns CDR1 SGDLS and CDR2 YYNGEE. The junction had 6 bases not matched to a gene; V was cut back by 0 bases and J by 4 bases. This chain's CDR3 is CASSVGPDRDYEQYF. CDR3 nucleotide sequence: TGTGCCAGCAGCGTAGGACCGGACAGGGATTACGAGCAGTACTTC.

The gene calls are TRBV19 and TRBJ1-5; weak D call: TRBD1 (5 bases). This CDR3 region has 15 residues. Trimming shortened V by 3 bases and J by 2 bases, and 11 bases separated the two germline ends. Germline V gene data show CDR1 as LNHDA and CDR2 as SQIVND (reference sequence). The CDR3 sequence is CASSMGQGRNQPQHF. The CDR3, as DNA: TGTGCCAGTAGTATGGGTCAGGGCCGCAATCAGCCCCAGCATTTT. The whole variable domain, filled in from reference TRBV19 and TRBJ1-5, reads DGGITQSPKYLFRKEGQNVTLSCEQNLNHDAMYWYRQDPGQGLRLIYYSQIVNDFQKGDIAEGYSVSREKKESFPLTVTSAQKNPTAFYLCASSMGQGRNQPQHFGDGTRLSIL.

In this sample, this clone turned up once. The rearrangement links TRBV18 to TRBJ1-1; perhaps TRBD1 as D (5 bases). V dropped 3 bases and J dropped 5 bases, with 13 bases sitting between them. This CDR3 spans 14 amino acids. CDR1 is KGHSH and CDR2 is LQKENI in the germline V gene. CDR3 region: CASSPARGNTEAFF. CDR3 DNA: TGTGCCAGCTCACCCGCCCGGGGGAATACTGAAGCTTTCTTT.

Here the CDR3 DNA reads TGCGCCAGCAGCACCGCCCCACAGGGAAACACTGAAGCTTTCTTT. Its translation is CASSTAPQGNTEAFF. This chain links TRBV5-1 with TRBJ1-1; a weak D match, TRBD1 (6 bases). Germline values: CDR1 SGHRS, CDR2 YFSETQ. The CDR3 extends over 15 amino acids. V lost 4 bases to trimming and J lost 2 bases, with 15 bases between them.

The chain employs TRBV7-9 and TRBJ1-1, with 7 nucleotides matching TRBD1. CDR1 is SEHNR and CDR2 is FQNEAQ in the germline V gene (reference sequence). The CDR3 length is 13 residues. V lost 5 bases, J lost 6 bases, and 6 bases stayed unmatched. CDR3 DNA: TGTGCCAGCAGCGCCCGGACAGGAGCTGAAGCTTTCTTT. Amino acid sequence: CASSARTGAEAFF. The whole variable domain, filled in from reference TRBV7-9 and TRBJ1-1, reads DTGVSQNPRHKITKRGQNVTFRCDPISEHNRLYWYRQTLGQGPEFLTYFQNEAQLEKSRLLSDRFSAERPKGSFSTLEIQRTEQGDSAMYLCASSARTGAEAFFGQGTRLTVV.

The gene calls are TRBV5-1 and TRBJ1-6; TRBD1 matches at 9 bases. From germline, CDR1 is SGHRS and CDR2 YFSETQ. The CDR3 is 15 residues long. V shed 1 base and J 10 bases; nucleotides not matched to a gene: 6. The CDR3 loop is CASSLMGQGESPLHF. DNA of the CDR3: TGCGCCAGCAGCTTGATGGGACAGGGAGAATCACCCCTCCACTTT. Full variable domain (outside the CDR3, taken from reference TRBV5-1 and TRBJ1-6): KAGVTQTPRYLIKTRGQQVTLSCSPISGHRSVSWYQQTPGQGLQFLFEYFSETQRNKGNFPGRFSGRQFSNSRSEMNVSTLELGDSALYLCASSLMGQGESPLHFGNGTRLTVT.

This chain connects TRBV7-9 to TRBJ1-1; D ambiguous. This CDR3 comprises 13 residues. Trimming took off 2 bases at V and 7 bases at J, with 11 bases between the two ends. Germline CDR1 reads SEHNR; CDR2 reads FQNEAQ (reference sequence). The CDR3 loop is CASSLSVQIEAFF. The CDR3 nucleotides are TGTGCCAGCAGCTTATCAGTACAGATTGAAGCTTTCTTT.

This chain links TRBV5-1 with TRBJ1-2; D remains unclear. Deletions cut 5 bases from V and 0 bases from J, with 17 bases between. Germline V gives CDR1 SGHRS, CDR2 YFSETQ. This CDR3 is built from 16 residues. As DNA, the CDR3 is TGCGCCAGCAGAGGTGGACTCCTTTATACTAACTATGGCTACACCTTC. This encodes CASRGGLLYTNYGYTF.

This clone was seen a single time. The genes are TRBV15 and TRBJ1-6, with 12 bases matching TRBD1. V gave up 5 bases and J gave up 7 bases; unmatched junction bases: 9. Per germline, CDR1 LNHNV and CDR2 YYDKDF (reference sequence). The CDR3 sequence is 17 residues long. DNA for the CDR3: TGTGCCACCAGCTCAGGGGGGGGACAGGGGGCAAATTCACCCCTCCACTTT. This translates into CATSSGGGQGANSPLHF.

J is TRBJ1-2 and V is TRBV5-4, with 7 bases identical to TRBD1. There are 14 residues in the CDR3. From germline, CDR1 is SGHNT and CDR2 YYREEE (reference sequence). The V segment lost 5 bases and the J segment 3 bases; nucleotides outside the gene matches: 7. The CDR3 loop is CASSPGTEDYGYTF. CDR3 nucleotide sequence: TGTGCCAGCAGTCCCGGGACAGAGGACTATGGCTACACCTTC.

This chain uses TRBV19 with TRBJ1-4; D is perhaps TRBD1 (6 bases). This CDR3 spans 14 amino acids. The V gene's germline CDR1 is LNHDA and CDR2 SQIVND (reference sequence). Deletions cut 5 bases from V and 4 bases from J, with 11 bases between. DNA of the CDR3: TGTGCCAGTAGTTCCCGACAGGATAATGAAAAACTGTTTTTT. This gives the protein CASSSRQDNEKLFF.

V is TRBV6-2 or TRBV6-3 and J is TRBJ1-2; D gene uncertain. V was shortened by 4 bases and J by 4 bases, with 7 bases between the two germline ends. CDR1 and CDR2 from the germline V gene are MNHEY and SVGEGT. The CDR3 spans 12 residues. In DNA, the CDR3 is TGTGCCAGCAGTTTGAGAACCTATGGCTACACCTTC. It translates to CASSLRTYGYTF.

This clone was detected only once. This rearrangement joins TRBV5-4 to TRBJ2-2; D is unresolved. Trimming took off 2 bases at V and 0 bases at J, with 11 bases between the two ends. The germline CDR1 and CDR2 sequences are SGHNT and YYREEE (reference sequence). The CDR3 loop spans 16 amino acids. DNA for the CDR3: TGTGCCAGCAGCTTTAGCCTACTAACGAACACCGGGGAGCTGTTTTTT. Translation gives CASSFSLLTNTGELFF.

This chain joins TRBV7-3 and TRBJ2-3; a weak D match, TRBD2 (5 bases). Deletions cut 2 bases from V and 0 bases from J, with 9 bases between. The CDR3 has 15 residues. Germline loops: CDR1 SGHTA, CDR2 FQGTGA. The CDR3 DNA reads TGTGCCAGCAGCTTAGTGTCGGGGAGCACAGATACGCAGTATTTT. This gives the protein CASSLVSGSTDTQYF.

This sequence joins TRBV6-5 and TRBJ1-1; D is unclear. The CDR3 has 12 residues. V lost 9 bases and J 5 bases, leaving 13 bases between the germline ends. Germline V gene lookup returns CDR1 MNHEY and CDR2 SVGAGI. This CDR3 is CASGWGGTEAFF. The DNA for the CDR3 is TGTGCCAGTGGGTGGGGAGGGACTGAAGCTTTCTTT.

This chain uses TRBV18 with TRBJ1-2; 8 positions match TRBD1. The CDR3 runs to 15 residues. Germline trimming cut 3 bases from V and 5 bases from J; bases unmatched to any gene: 8. Per the germline V gene, CDR1 is KGHSH and CDR2 is LQKENI. The CDR3 protein is CASSPSGQGGYGYTF. As DNA, the CDR3 is TGTGCCAGCTCACCTTCAGGACAGGGAGGTTATGGCTACACCTTC.